The entry that follows covers one T cell receptor (beta chain) sequence. Its matching antigen is unknown. MiXCR was run by TCRdb on the 5' RACE reads, yielding one entry per CDR3 protein. Here the sample spans approximately 700,000 distinct CDR3 sequences, roughly 18% being singletons. The CDR3 runs to 15 residues. CDR1 is SGHRS and CDR2 is YFSETQ in the germline V gene. The V and J ends lost 1 base and 5 bases respectively, with 14 bases between them. This entry comes from a study of identical twins. Study-wide points: While abundant cord blood beta clonotypes carried fewer insertions, memory repertoires showed no such pattern.

These data were also filed under a second study, of T cells expressing NK-cell markers. From that study: Dominant NKG2C+ clonotypes in 6 or 7 donors made up roughly 1.0-7.0% of CD8+ T cells.

The rearrangement uses TRBV5-1 and TRBJ2-3; D remains ambiguous. The sequenced sample consisted of PBMCs. The sequence came from a woman younger than 35 in good health. CDR3 sequence: CASSLRWPGGDTQYF. In DNA form, the CDR3 reads TGCGCCAGCAGCTTGCGGTGGCCAGGTGGAGATACGCAGTATTTT.